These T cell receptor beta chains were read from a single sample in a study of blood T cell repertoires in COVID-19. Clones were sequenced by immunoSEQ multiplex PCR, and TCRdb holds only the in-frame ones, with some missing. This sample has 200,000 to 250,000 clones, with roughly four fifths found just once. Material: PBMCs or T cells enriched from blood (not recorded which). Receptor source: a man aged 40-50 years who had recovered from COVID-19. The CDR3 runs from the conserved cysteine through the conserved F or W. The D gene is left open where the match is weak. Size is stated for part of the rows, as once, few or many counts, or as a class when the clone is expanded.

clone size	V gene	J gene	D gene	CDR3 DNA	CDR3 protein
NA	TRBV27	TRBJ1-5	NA	TGTGCCAGCAGTCACTACAGGGATAGCAATCAGCCCCAGCATTTT	CASSHYRDSNQPQHF
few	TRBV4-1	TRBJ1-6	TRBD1	TGCGCCAGCAGCCAAGTCACAGGGGATCACTCACCCCTCCACTTT	CASSQVTGDHSPLHF
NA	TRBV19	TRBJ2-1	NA	TGTGCCAGTAGCCCACTCGGACTGGACTACAATGAGCAGTTCTTC	CASSPLGLDYNEQFF
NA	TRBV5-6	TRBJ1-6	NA	TGTGCCAGCAGCCGCTGGGCCAGCGGTAATTCACCCCTCCACTTT	CASSRWASGNSPLHF
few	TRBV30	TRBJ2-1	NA	TGTGCCTGGGATTCACTACGAGGGCGATACAATGAGCAGTTCTTC	CAWDSLRGRYNEQFF
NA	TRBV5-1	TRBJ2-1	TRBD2	TGCGCCAGCATCAGGGTAGCGGGAGGCCCTAGCTCCTACAATGAGCAGTTCTTC	CASIRVAGGPSSYNEQFF
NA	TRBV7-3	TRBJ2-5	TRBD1	TGTGCCAGCAGCAGTTACGGACAGGGGGAGACCCAGTACTTC	CASSSYGQGETQYF
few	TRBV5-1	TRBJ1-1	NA	TGCGCCAGCAGCTCCAAGGAGAAAGGCACTGAAGCTTTCTTT	CASSSKEKGTEAFF
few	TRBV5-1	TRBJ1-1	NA	TGCGCCAGCAGCTTGGACCCCGGGAAGGGAGGCACTGAAGCTTTCTTT	CASSLDPGKGGTEAFF
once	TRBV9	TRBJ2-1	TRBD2	TGTGCCAGCAGCGTAGGGAGGGGACTAGCGGGGTCCTCCTACAATGAGCAGTTCTTC	CASSVGRGLAGSSYNEQFF
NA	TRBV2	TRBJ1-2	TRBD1	TGTGCCAGCATGGGGGACAGGGAGAAAAGTGGCTACACCTTC	CASMGDREKSGYTF
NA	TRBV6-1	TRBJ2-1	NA	TGTGCCAGCAGTGACCCCCAAAGCACAGGGTTCGGTGAGCAGTTCTTC	CASSDPQSTGFGEQFF
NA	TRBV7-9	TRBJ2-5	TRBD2	TGTGCCAGCAGCTTTGGTCTTCTAGCGGGAAGGAATGAGACCCAGTACTTC	CASSFGLLAGRNETQYF
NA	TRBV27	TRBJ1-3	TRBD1	TGTGCCAGCAGTTTATACCCCCCGGGACAGGGTTTTTCTGGAAACACCATATATTTT	CASSLYPPGQGFSGNTIYF
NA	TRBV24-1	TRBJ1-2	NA	TGTGCCACCAGTTACGGGGGGTGGAATGGCTACACCTTC	CATSYGGWNGYTF
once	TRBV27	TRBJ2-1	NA	TGTGCCAGCAGGGGCGAGAGCTCCTACAATGAGCAGTTCTTC	CASRGESSYNEQFF
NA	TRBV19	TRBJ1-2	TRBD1	TGTGCCAGTACCCGACCCCAGGGGGTCGATAACTATGGCTACACCTTC	CASTRPQGVDNYGYTF
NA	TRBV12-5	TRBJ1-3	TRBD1	TGTGCTAGTGGAAGGGCAGGGGGTGAAGGAAACACCATATATTTT	CASGRAGGEGNTIYF
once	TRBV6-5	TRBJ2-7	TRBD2	TGTGCCAGCAGTTACGAGCGGGAGGGCCTCTGGGAGCAGTACTTC	CASSYEREGLWEQYF
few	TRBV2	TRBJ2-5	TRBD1	TGTGCCAGCAGGGACAGGGAAGAGACCCAGTACTTC	CASRDREETQYF
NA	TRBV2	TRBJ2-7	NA	TGTGCCAGCAGTCGTCTAAAAGACTACGAGCAGTACTTC	CASSRLKDYEQYF
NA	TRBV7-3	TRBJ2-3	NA	TGTGCCAGCAGCTTTAAGGCAGGGTTGCTCACAGATACGCAGTATTTT	CASSFKAGLLTDTQYF
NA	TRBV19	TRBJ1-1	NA	TGTGCCAGTGCCCGGGGTTTGAACACTGAAGCTTTCTTT	CASARGLNTEAFF
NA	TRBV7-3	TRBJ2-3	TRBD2	TGTGCCAGCAGCTTTATAGCGGGGGGCACAGATACGCAGTATTTT	CASSFIAGGTDTQYF
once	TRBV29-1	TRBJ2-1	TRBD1	TGCAGCGTTGAGGGGATTCAGGGGGTTACCTACAATGAGCAGTTCTTC	CSVEGIQGVTYNEQFF
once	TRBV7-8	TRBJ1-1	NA	TGTGCCAGCAGCTTAGGAGGGGGTAGTACTGAAGCTTTCTTT	CASSLGGGSTEAFF